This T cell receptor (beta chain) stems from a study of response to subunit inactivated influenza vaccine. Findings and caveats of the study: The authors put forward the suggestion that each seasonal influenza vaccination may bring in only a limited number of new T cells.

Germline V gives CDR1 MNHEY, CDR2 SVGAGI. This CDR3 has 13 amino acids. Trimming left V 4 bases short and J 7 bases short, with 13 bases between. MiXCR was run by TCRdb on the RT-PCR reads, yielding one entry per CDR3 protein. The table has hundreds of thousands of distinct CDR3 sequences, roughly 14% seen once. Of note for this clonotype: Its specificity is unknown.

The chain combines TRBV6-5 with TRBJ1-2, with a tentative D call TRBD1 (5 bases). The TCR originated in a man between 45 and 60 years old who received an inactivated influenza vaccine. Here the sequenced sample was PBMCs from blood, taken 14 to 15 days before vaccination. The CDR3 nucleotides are TGTGCCAGCAGTTCGACAGTGGAGTCTGGCTACACCTTC. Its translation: CASSSTVESGYTF.